This T cell receptor beta chain was captured in a study of OX40 agonist ivuxolimab in advanced cancers. The method was immunoSEQ multiplex PCR; TCRdb's version includes in-frame clones alone and lacks a portion of them. Seen here are around 80,000 clones, approximately 83% observed once, and the top ten hold approximately 3.1%. The clonotype was recovered from an adult with an advanced solid tumor such as melanoma, head and neck, liver or kidney cancer. The starting material was CD4+ or CD8+ T cells sorted from blood, obtained in a trial of the OX40 agonist ivuxolimab.

This chain's CDR3 is CASSPGTSGSTDTQYF. CDR3 coding DNA: TGTGCCAGCAGTCCAGGGACTAGCGGAAGCACAGATACGCAGTATTTT. This chain connects TRBV28 to TRBJ2-3, with 11 nucleotides matching TRBD2. This CDR3 has 16 residues. Germline V lookup: CDR1 MDHEN, CDR2 SYDVKM. V trimming: 5 bases; J trimming: 0 bases; junction bases outside the gene matches: 4.